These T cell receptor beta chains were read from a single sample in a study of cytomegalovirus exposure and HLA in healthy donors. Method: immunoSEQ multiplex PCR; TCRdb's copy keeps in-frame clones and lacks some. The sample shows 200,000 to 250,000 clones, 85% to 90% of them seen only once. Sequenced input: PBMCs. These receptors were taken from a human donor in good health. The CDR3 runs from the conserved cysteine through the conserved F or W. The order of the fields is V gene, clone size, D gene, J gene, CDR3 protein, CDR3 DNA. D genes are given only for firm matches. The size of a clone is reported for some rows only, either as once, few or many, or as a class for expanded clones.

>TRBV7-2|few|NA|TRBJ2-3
CASSLSPGSDTQYF
TGTGCCAGCAGCTTGTCCCCGGGGTCGGATACGCAGTATTTT
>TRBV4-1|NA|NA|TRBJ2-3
CASSQGTGFTDTQYF
TGCGCCAGCAGCCAAGGAACGGGATTCACAGATACGCAGTATTTT
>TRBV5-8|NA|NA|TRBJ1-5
CASSWGVQGNQPQHF
TGTGCCAGCAGCTGGGGGGTGCAGGGCAATCAGCCCCAGCATTTT
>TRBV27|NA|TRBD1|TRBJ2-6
CASSPGQGAGANVLTF
TGTGCCAGCAGTCCCGGACAGGGGGCTGGGGCCAACGTCCTGACTTTC
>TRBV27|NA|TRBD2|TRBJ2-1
CASSTLGSGIKNEQFF
TGTGCCAGCAGCACCCTGGGTAGCGGGATTAAGAATGAGCAGTTCTTC
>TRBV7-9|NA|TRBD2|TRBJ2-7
CASSLEASGFLPYEQYF
TGTGCCAGCAGCTTAGAGGCTAGCGGGTTCCTTCCCTACGAGCAGTACTTC
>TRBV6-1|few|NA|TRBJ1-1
CASSPQYRDTEAFF
TGTGCCAGCAGTCCTCAGTACAGGGACACTGAAGCTTTCTTT
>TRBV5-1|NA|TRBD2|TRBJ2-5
CASSPTGGLFLETQYF
TGCGCCAGCAGCCCAACGGGAGGGTTGTTTCTTGAGACCCAGTACTTC
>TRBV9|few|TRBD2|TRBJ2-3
CASSTSGRLPTDTQYF
TGTGCCAGCAGCACTAGCGGGAGACTTCCCACAGATACGCAGTATTTT
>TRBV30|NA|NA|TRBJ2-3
CAWRSAVGTDTQYF
TGTGCCTGGAGGTCGGCGGTGGGCACAGATACGCAGTATTTT
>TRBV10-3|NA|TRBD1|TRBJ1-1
CAITETGKNTEAFF
TGTGCCATCACAGAGACAGGGAAGAACACTGAAGCTTTCTTT
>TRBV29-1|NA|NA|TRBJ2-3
CSVALLTRSDTQYF
TGCAGCGTTGCGTTACTAACTAGGTCAGATACGCAGTATTTT
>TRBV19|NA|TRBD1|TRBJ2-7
CATAVSGGRTDEQYF
TGTGCCACCGCGGTTTCAGGGGGAAGAACAGACGAGCAGTACTTC
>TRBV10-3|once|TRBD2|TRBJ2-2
CAISESGLAGGTGELFF
TGTGCCATCAGTGAGTCGGGACTAGCGGGAGGCACCGGGGAGCTGTTTTTT
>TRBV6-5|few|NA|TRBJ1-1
CASRDTRNTEAFF
TGTGCCAGCAGAGACACAAGGAACACTGAAGCTTTCTTT
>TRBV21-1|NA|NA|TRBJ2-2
CASSKLVGGRIGELFF
TGTGCCAGCAGCAAATTAGTAGGAGGGAGAATCGGGGAGCTGTTTTTT
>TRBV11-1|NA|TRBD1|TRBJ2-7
CASSLALGTGSSYEQYF
TGTGCCAGCAGCTTAGCGCTCGGGACAGGATCCTCCTACGAGCAGTACTTC
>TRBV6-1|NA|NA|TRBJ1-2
CASSDDSYGYTF
TGTGCCAGCAGTGATGACAGCTATGGCTACACCTTC
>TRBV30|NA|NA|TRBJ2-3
CATQGPLTDTQYF
TGTGCCACACAGGGCCCACTCACAGATACGCAGTATTTT
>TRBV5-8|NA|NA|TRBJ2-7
CASSLQYEQYF
TGTGCCAGCAGCTTGCAGTACGAGCAGTACTTC
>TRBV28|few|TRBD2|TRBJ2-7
CASSPREGLILSYEQYF
TGTGCCAGCAGTCCCCGGGAGGGCCTAATTCTTTCCTACGAGCAGTACTTC
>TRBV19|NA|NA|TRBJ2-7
CASSIDYSSGQYF
TGTGCCAGTAGTATAGATTATAGTTCAGGCCAGTACTTC
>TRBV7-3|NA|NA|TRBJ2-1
CASSSTGTAIPYNEQFF
TGTGCCAGCAGTTCGACGGGTACCGCGATCCCCTACAATGAGCAGTTCTTC
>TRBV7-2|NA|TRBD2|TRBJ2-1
CASSSLAGGVNEQFF
TGCGCCAGCAGCTCCCTAGCGGGAGGGGTTAATGAGCAGTTCTTC
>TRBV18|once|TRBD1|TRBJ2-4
CASSLGTGTKNIQYF
TGTGCCAGCTCTCTTGGGACAGGGACCAAAAACATTCAGTACTTC
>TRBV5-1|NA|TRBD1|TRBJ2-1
CASRPPGQGAGYNEQFF
TGCGCCAGCAGACCTCCGGGACAGGGGGCGGGGTACAATGAGCAGTTCTTC
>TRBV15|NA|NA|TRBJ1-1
CATSRGYRETEAFF
TGTGCCACCAGCCGGGGGTATAGGGAGACTGAAGCTTTCTTT
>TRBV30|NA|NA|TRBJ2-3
CAWSRGSTDTQYF
TGTGCCTGGAGTCGGGGGAGCACAGATACGCAGTATTTT